A single sample gave rise to the 14 T cell receptor beta chains below, sequenced in a study of CD8 T cells in Susac syndrome. Reverse transcription of 0.5 to 1 ug RNA was performed with random hexamers. TCRdb processed the immunoSEQ multiplex PCR reads anew with MiXCR; each CDR3 protein has one entry. The sample shows around 170,000 distinct CDR3 sequences, 85% to 95% of them seen only once. Sample: CD8+ T cells from PBMCs. The receptors were sampled from a human donor with multiple sclerosis.

The chain joins TRBV7-9 to TRBJ2-1, with 11 positions matching TRBD2. Germline assignment: CDR1 SEHNR and CDR2 FQNEAQ (reference sequence). The CDR3 extends over 17 amino acids. V gave up 5 bases and J gave up 3 bases; unmatched junction bases: 9. The CDR3 coding sequence is TGTGCCAGCAGCCCCCCGACTAGCGGGACACACTACAATGAGCAGTTCTTC. This translates into CASSPPTSGTHYNEQFF.

The V gene is TRBV5-1, the J gene TRBJ1-2; 7 bases are a match to TRBD1. CDR1 is SGHRS, CDR2 YFSETQ, per germline. Germline trimming cut 6 bases from V and 6 bases from J; bases unmatched to any gene: 5. CDR3 size: 12 residues. For the CDR3, the DNA is TGCGCCAGCACCATGACAGGGCATGGCTACACCTTC. This gives the protein CASTMTGHGYTF.

This rearrangement joins TRBV20-1 to TRBJ2-1; D is uncertain. V was pared by 0 bases and J by 0 bases, with 6 bases between. Germline V gives CDR1 DFQATT, CDR2 SNEGSKA (reference sequence). CDR3 length: 14 amino acids. CDR3 residues: CSARDYRSYNEQFF. The CDR3 bases are TGCAGTGCTAGAGATTACCGCTCCTACAATGAGCAGTTCTTC.

The J gene is TRBJ2-1, the V gene TRBV7-8; the match to TRBD2 covers 8 bases. The CDR3 length is 15 residues. The germline V gene has CDR1 SGHVS and CDR2 FQNEAQ. After removal of 1 base from V and 3 bases from J, the junction contained 2 bases not matched to a gene. The CDR3 protein is CASSLGGRNYNEQFF. CDR3 sequence (DNA): TGTGCCAGCAGCTTAGGCGGGAGGAACTACAATGAGCAGTTCTTC.

J is TRBJ1-3 and V is TRBV20-1; 7 positions agree with TRBD1. CDR1 and CDR2 (germline): DFQATT, SNEGSKA (reference sequence). The CDR3 consists of 16 residues. V lost 2 bases to trimming and J lost 3 bases; unmatched junction nucleotides: 10. The DNA of the CDR3 is TGCAGTGCTAGAACTTGGACAGGCTACGATGGAAACACCATATATTTT. Translated: CSARTWTGYDGNTIYF.

This clonotype has a single count. The chain joins TRBV3-1 to TRBJ1-1; no clear D gene. This CDR3 region has 14 residues. Per the germline V gene, CDR1 is LGHDT and CDR2 is YNNKEL (reference sequence). Trimming cost V 1 base and J 5 bases, with 11 bases left between them. The CDR3 DNA reads TGTGCCAGCAGCCAAGCGGGGTTTGAGACTGAAGCTTTCTTT. Translation gives CASSQAGFETEAFF.

This chain uses TRBV23-1 with TRBJ1-1; D remains unclear. Being an ORF, TRBV23-1 has a function that is uncertain. Between the trimmed V and J ends, which lost 5 bases and 5 bases, there was a span of 9 bases. The CDR3 extends over 12 amino acids. The CDR3 sequence is CASSRRVTEAFF. CDR3 DNA: TGCGCCAGCAGTAGAAGGGTGACTGAAGCTTTCTTT.

The rearrangement joins TRBV12-3 or TRBV12-4 to TRBJ2-3, with D uncertain. Trimming removed 2 bases at V and 1 base at J, with 7 bases between. The CDR3 loop spans 14 amino acids. CDR3 region: CASSLKSGTDTQYF. In DNA, the CDR3 is TGTGCCAGCAGTTTAAAGTCGGGCACAGATACGCAGTATTTT.

The genes are TRBV7-9 and TRBJ1-2; 7 bases agree with TRBD1. With V trimmed by 2 bases and J by 2 bases, 8 bases remained unmatched. CDR1 is SEHNR and CDR2 is FQNEAQ in the germline V gene (reference sequence). CDR3 length: 16 amino acids. The CDR3 DNA reads as TGTGCCAGCAGCTTAAAACCGGGACAGCCCAACTATGGCTACACCTTC. It is translated as CASSLKPGQPNYGYTF. Using reference TRBV7-9 and TRBJ1-2 for the parts outside the CDR3, the full variable domain is DTGVSQNPRHKITKRGQNVTFRCDPISEHNRLYWYRQTLGQGPEFLTYFQNEAQLEKSRLLSDRFSAERPKGSFSTLEIQRTEQGDSAMYLCASSLKPGQPNYGYTFGSGTRLTVV.

This chain uses TRBV9 with TRBJ2-7; D possibly corresponds to TRBD1 (6 bases). V lost 0 bases and J lost 5, with 15 bases in between. This CDR3 is built from 15 residues. Germline V gene sequence: CDR1 SGDLS, CDR2 YYNGEE. In nucleotides, the CDR3 is TGTGCCAGCAGCGTAGTAGCAGGGGATTTCCACGAGCAGTACTTC. Protein sequence: CASSVVAGDFHEQYF.

This clonotype was seen once. DNA of the CDR3: TGCAGTGCTAGAGACCCCTGGACGGTGGGGCTTGATACGCAGTATTTT. Translated, it gives CSARDPWTVGLDTQYF. The J gene is TRBJ2-3, the V gene TRBV20-1, with a tentative D call TRBD1 (5 bases). The CDR3 is 16 residues long. Germline V gene data show CDR1 as DFQATT and CDR2 as SNEGSKA (reference sequence). With 0 bases removed from V and 6 bases from J, the gap between germline ends came to 19 bases.

This chain joins TRBV11-2 and TRBJ2-3; the D gene is possibly TRBD2 (5 bases). Per the germline V gene, CDR1 is SGHAT and CDR2 is FQNNGV. The CDR3 covers 13 residues. Between the trimmed V and J ends, which lost 2 bases and 6 bases, there was a span of 9 bases. The CDR3 loop is CASSLMRGDTQYF. As DNA, the CDR3 is TGTGCCAGCAGCTTAATGCGCGGGGATACGCAGTATTTT.

This rearrangement joins TRBV9 to TRBJ2-7; weak D call: TRBD2 (7 bases). This CDR3 region has 15 residues. Per the germline V gene, CDR1 is SGDLS and CDR2 is YYNGEE. Trimming left V 0 bases short and J 3 bases short, with 13 bases between. The CDR3 is CASSVDGGPNYEQYF. The CDR3 nucleotides read TGTGCCAGCAGCGTAGACGGGGGGCCGAACTACGAGCAGTACTTC.

This chain joins TRBV18 and TRBJ2-7; D remains ambiguous. Germline V gives CDR1 KGHSH, CDR2 LQKENI. The CDR3 is 14 residues long. Trimming pared 3 bases from V and 2 bases from J, leaving 11 bases between. The CDR3 coding sequence is TGTGCCAGCTCACCGAATGACCGTCCCTACGAGCAGTACTTC. Its translation: CASSPNDRPYEQYF.